These 17 T cell receptor beta chains share one sample of origin, sequenced in a study of blood T cells in healthy people across ages. Combining a sample-barcoded 5' primer with a J-beta primer mix, a second PCR ran for roughly 7 to 11 cycles. One entry per CDR3 protein results from TCRdb running MiXCR on the 5' RACE reads. The sample records 650,000 to 950,000 distinct CDR3 sequences, under 45% being singletons. The sample comprised blood. These receptors originate from a man in his sixties in good health.

V is TRBV20-1 and J is TRBJ1-6; perhaps TRBD1 as D (5 bases). Germline V lookup: CDR1 DFQATT, CDR2 SNEGSKA (reference sequence). The V end was cut by 3 bases, the J end by 5 bases, with 14 bases between. This CDR3 region has 15 residues. The CDR3: CSARPGSWDNSPLHF. CDR3 nucleotides: TGCAGTGCTAGGCCAGGGTCGTGGGATAATTCACCCCTCCACTTT.

This chain connects TRBV5-1 to TRBJ1-1; maybe TRBD1 (5 bases). The CDR3 has 15 amino acids. V lost 4 bases, J lost 2 bases, and 15 bases lay in between. Germline-derived CDR1 and CDR2 are SGHRS and YFSETQ. DNA of the CDR3: TGCGCCAGCAGCACACTACCTGACAGCAACACTGAAGCTTTCTTT. Encoded protein: CASSTLPDSNTEAFF.

V usage is TRBV5-1 and J usage is TRBJ2-5; D is perhaps TRBD1 or TRBD2 (5 bases each). V dropped 6 bases and J dropped 2 bases, with 11 bases sitting between them. This CDR3 has 13 amino acids. CDR1 and CDR2 from the germline V gene are SGHRS and YFSETQ. The CDR3 is CASKGDGQETQYF. CDR3 DNA: TGCGCCAGCAAAGGGGACGGACAAGAGACCCAGTACTTC.

This clonotype was detected a few times. The CDR3 here is CAISQGAGRADTQYF. The CDR3 coding sequence is TGTGCCATCAGTCAGGGAGCGGGAAGGGCGGATACGCAGTATTTT. V usage is TRBV10-3 and J usage is TRBJ2-3; 7 positions agree with TRBD2. The J segment lost 6 bases and the V segment lost 5 bases, leaving 11 bases of the junction unmatched. The CDR3 is 15 amino acids. Germline CDR1 ENHRY, CDR2 SYGVKD.

The V and J genes are TRBV24-1 and TRBJ1-1, with D hard to call. CDR1 KGHDR and CDR2 SFDVKD come from the germline V gene. Between the trimmed V and J ends, which lost 4 bases and 1 base, there was a span of 15 bases. The CDR3 runs to 16 residues. CDR3: CATSESGRAGNTEAFF. The CDR3 DNA reads TGTGCCACCAGTGAATCCGGAAGAGCGGGGAACACTGAAGCTTTCTTT.

With respect to this clonotype: Just one base apart from a much larger clone, this may be a read error. Written as DNA, the CDR3 is TGCAGAGCTATCGCCGGGACTACCTATGGCTACACCTTC. As protein: CRAIAGTTYGYTF. This sequence joins TRBV20-1 and TRBJ1-2; D might be TRBD1 (5 bases). The CDR3 is 13 amino acids. Germline CDR1 reads DFQATT; CDR2 reads SNEGSKA (reference sequence).

The chain has TRBV6-2 or TRBV6-3 and TRBJ1-2, with 8 bases lining up with TRBD1. Trimming cost V 8 bases and J 4 bases; bases outside gene matches: 9. This CDR3 has 14 amino acids. Germline V gene data show CDR1 as MNHEY and CDR2 as SVGEGT. CDR3 amino acids: CASLRTGTAYGYTF. The CDR3, as DNA: TGTGCCAGCTTGAGGACAGGGACGGCCTATGGCTACACCTTC.

CDR3 sequence: CASSFDRGNTGELFF. CDR3 coding DNA: TGTGCCAGCAGCTTCGACAGGGGGAACACCGGGGAGCTGTTTTTT. The V call is TRBV7-8, the J call TRBJ2-2, with TRBD1 matching 8 bases. CDR3 length: 15 residues. Germline assignment: CDR1 SGHVS and CDR2 FQNEAQ. The trim removed 3 bases at V and 1 base at J, leaving 1 base unmatched.

This clonotype was counted between two and nine times. J is TRBJ2-1 and V is TRBV11-1; D uncertain. Germline CDR1 reads SGHAT; CDR2 reads FQDESV (reference sequence). The CDR3 spans 15 residues. Trimming removed 4 bases from V and 7 bases from J, with 17 bases in between. The CDR3 nucleotides read TGTGCCAGCAGCTCGGGCTTCATTTCTACGAATGAGCAGTTCTTC. Protein product: CASSSGFISTNEQFF.

V usage is TRBV30 and J usage is TRBJ2-7; D may be TRBD1 (6 bases). Gene TRBJ2-5 matches the end of the DNA better, so the J call may be wrong. Per germline, CDR1 GTSNPN and CDR2 SVGIG (reference sequence). The CDR3 is 13 amino acids. The CDR3 is CAWWDTFQETQYF. In DNA, the CDR3 is TGTGCCTGGTGGGACACTTTCCAAGAGACCCAGTACTTC.

The sample holds a few counts of this clonotype. J is TRBJ1-5 and V is TRBV12-3 or TRBV12-4; D gene unclear. The V end lost 6 bases, the J end lost 3 bases, and 9 bases lay between the germline ends. The CDR3 has 13 amino acids. CDR3 region: CASRRETNQPQHF. In DNA form, the CDR3 reads TGTGCCAGCAGACGGGAGACCAATCAGCCCCAGCATTTT.

This clonotype was found a few times. In nucleotides, the CDR3 is TGTGCCAGCAGCTTAGGGACTGTGAAATCTGGGGCCAACGTCCTGACTTTC. This encodes CASSLGTVKSGANVLTF. V and J are TRBV7-9 and TRBJ2-6; maybe TRBD2 (5 bases). This CDR3 has 17 amino acids. The V end was cut by 1 base, the J end by 1 base, with 11 bases between. Germline V gene lookup returns CDR1 SEHNR and CDR2 FQNEAQ (reference sequence).

CDR3 DNA: TGTGCCAGCAGCTTGGAAGCTAGGGTCCAAGGCTACACCTTC. Its translation: CASSLEARVQGYTF. V and J are TRBV5-6 and TRBJ1-2; D unresolved. Trimming removed 0 bases from V and 8 bases from J, with 14 bases in between. The CDR3 contains 14 residues. Germline CDR1 reads SGHDT; CDR2 reads YYEEEE.

This clonotype has ten or more counts. The CDR3 DNA reads TGCGCCAGCAGCCCTCAGACAGGGAGCTCCTACAATGAGCAGTTCTTC. This gives the protein CASSPQTGSSYNEQFF. The chain employs TRBV4-1 and TRBJ2-1; 7 bases map to TRBD1. V gave up 4 bases and J gave up 0 bases; unmatched junction bases: 6. The germline CDR1 and CDR2 sequences are MGHRA and YSYEKL. CDR3 length: 16 residues.

The J gene is TRBJ2-1, the V gene TRBV4-2; 13 positions match TRBD2. V was pared by 3 bases and J by 7 bases, with 18 bases of the junction left unmatched. The CDR3 length is 20 residues. Germline CDR1 is LGHNA and CDR2 is YNFKEQ. The CDR3 protein is CASSQESHTSGGAIRNEQFF. CDR3 in DNA: TGTGCCAGCAGCCAGGAGAGCCACACTAGCGGGGGGGCCATTAGAAATGAGCAGTTCTTC.

The genes are TRBV2 and TRBJ2-1; 9 bases are shared with TRBD2. CDR1 and CDR2 (germline): SNHLY, FYNNEI. Trimming removed 4 bases from V and 7 bases from J; junction bases left unmatched: 11. The CDR3 extends over 16 amino acids. CDR3: CASSVGRGGAGNEQFF. In DNA, the CDR3 is TGTGCCAGCAGTGTTGGTCGCGGGGGGGCGGGAAATGAGCAGTTCTTC.

This chain joins TRBV4-1 and TRBJ2-5, with D perhaps matching TRBD1 (6 bases). The V end was cut by 1 base, the J end by 11 bases, with 20 bases between. Germline lookup yields CDR1 MGHRA and CDR2 YSYEKL. The CDR3 length is 15 residues. The CDR3 here is CASSQGLQGLGEQYF. The CDR3, as DNA: TGCGCCAGCAGCCAAGGTCTACAGGGCTTGGGAGAGCAGTACTTC.